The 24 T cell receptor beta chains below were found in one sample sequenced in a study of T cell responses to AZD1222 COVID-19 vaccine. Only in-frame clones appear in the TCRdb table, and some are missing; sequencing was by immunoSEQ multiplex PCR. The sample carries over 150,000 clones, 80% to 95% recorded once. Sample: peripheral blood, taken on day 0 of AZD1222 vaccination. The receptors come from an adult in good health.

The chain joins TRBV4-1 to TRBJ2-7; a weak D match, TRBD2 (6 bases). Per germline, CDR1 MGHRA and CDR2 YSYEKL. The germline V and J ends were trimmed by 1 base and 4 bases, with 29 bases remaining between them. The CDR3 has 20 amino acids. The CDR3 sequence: CASSQVGGAAPSNLGYEQYF. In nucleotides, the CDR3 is TGCGCCAGCAGCCAAGTAGGCGGGGCGGCCCCCTCCAATCTTGGGTACGAGCAGTACTTC.

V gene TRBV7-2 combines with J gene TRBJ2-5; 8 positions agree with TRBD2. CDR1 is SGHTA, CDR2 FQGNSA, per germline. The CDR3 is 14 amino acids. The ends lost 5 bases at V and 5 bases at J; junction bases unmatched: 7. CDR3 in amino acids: CASSRTSRGETQYF. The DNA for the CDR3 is TGTGCCAGCAGCCGGACTAGCAGGGGCGAGACCCAGTACTTC.

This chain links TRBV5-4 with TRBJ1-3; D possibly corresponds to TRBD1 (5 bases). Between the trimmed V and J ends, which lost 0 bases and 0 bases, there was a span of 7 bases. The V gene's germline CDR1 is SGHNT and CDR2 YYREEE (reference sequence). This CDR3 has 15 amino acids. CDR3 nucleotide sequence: TGTGCCAGCAGCTTGGGTACAGGCTCTGGAAACACCATATATTTT. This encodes CASSLGTGSGNTIYF.

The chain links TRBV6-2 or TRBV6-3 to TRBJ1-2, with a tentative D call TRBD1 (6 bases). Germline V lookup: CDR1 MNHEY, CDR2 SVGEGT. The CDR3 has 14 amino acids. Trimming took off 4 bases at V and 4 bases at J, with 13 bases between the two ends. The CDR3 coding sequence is TGTGCCAGCAGTTCGACGGACAGTCGCTATGGCTACACCTTC. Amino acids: CASSSTDSRYGYTF.

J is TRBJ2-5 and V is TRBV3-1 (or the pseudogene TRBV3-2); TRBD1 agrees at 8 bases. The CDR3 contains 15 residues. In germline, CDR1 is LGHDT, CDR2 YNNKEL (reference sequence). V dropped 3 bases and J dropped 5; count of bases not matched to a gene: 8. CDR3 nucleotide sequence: TGTGCCAGCAGCCAGGGCCAGGGGGCACGTGAGACCCAGTACTTC. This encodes CASSQGQGARETQYF.

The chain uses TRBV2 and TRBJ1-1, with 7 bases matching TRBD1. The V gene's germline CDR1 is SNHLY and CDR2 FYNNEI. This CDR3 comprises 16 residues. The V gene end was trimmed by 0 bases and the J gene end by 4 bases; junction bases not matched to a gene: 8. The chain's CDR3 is CASSEAATGPFTEAFF. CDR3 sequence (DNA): TGTGCCAGCAGTGAAGCGGCGACAGGGCCGTTCACTGAAGCTTTCTTT. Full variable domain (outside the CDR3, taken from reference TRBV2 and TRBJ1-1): EPEVTQTPSHQVTQMGQEVILRCVPISNHLYFYWYRQILGQKVEFLVSFYNNEISEKSEIFDDQFSVERPDGSNFTLKIRSTKLEDSAMYFCASSEAATGPFTEAFFGQGTRLTVV.

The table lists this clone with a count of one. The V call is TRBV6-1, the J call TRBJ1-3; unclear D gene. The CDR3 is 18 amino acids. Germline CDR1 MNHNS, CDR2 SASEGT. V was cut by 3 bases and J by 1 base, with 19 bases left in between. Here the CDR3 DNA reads TGTGCCAGCAGTGAGCAGGTGGCAGTAGTCTTATCTGGAAACACCATATATTTT. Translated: CASSEQVAVVLSGNTIYF.

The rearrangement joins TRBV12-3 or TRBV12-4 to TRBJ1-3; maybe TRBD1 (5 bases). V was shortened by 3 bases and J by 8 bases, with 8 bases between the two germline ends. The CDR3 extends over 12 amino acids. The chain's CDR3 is CASSLGGYTIYF. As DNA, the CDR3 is TGTGCCAGCAGTTTGGGGGGTTACACCATATATTTT.

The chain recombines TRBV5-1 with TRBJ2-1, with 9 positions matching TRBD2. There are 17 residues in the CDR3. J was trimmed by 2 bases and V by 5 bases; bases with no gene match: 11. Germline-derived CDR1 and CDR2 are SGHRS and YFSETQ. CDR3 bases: TGCGCCAGCAGTCCGCAGCCGGGACTAGCTGCCTACAATGAGCAGTTCTTC. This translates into CASSPQPGLAAYNEQFF.

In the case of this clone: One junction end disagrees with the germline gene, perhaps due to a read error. CDR3 nucleotides: TGTGCCAGCAGTTATTCCTCGAGGGACAAGGTCTTCTTT. This sequence encodes CASSYSSRDKVFF. V usage is TRBV6-5 and J usage is TRBJ1-6, with D possibly TRBD1 on 6 matching bases. CDR3 length: 13 residues. Germline V CDR1 and CDR2: MNHEY, SVGAGI.

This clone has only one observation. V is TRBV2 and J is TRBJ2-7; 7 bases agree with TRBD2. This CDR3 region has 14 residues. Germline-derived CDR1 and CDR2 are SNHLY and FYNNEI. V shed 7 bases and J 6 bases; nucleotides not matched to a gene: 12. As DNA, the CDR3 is TGTGCCAGCATTGGGGGGGAGTTGACAGCCGAGCAGTACTTC. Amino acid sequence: CASIGGELTAEQYF.

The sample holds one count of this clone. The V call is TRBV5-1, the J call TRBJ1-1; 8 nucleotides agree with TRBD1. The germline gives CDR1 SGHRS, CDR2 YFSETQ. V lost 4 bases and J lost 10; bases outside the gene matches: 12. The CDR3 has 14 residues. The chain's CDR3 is CASSPSGGQVVAFF. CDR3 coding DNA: TGCGCCAGCAGCCCGTCGGGGGGACAGGTTGTAGCTTTCTTT. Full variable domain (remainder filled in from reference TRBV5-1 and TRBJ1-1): KAGVTQTPRYLIKTRGQQVTLSCSPISGHRSVSWYQQTPGQGLQFLFEYFSETQRNKGNFPGRFSGRQFSNSRSEMNVSTLELGDSALYLCASSPSGGQVVAFFGQGTRLTVV.

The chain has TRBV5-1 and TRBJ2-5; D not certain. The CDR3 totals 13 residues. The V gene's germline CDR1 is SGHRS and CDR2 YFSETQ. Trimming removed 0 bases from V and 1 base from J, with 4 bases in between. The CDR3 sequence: CASSLGLQETQYF. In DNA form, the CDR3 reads TGCGCCAGCAGCTTGGGACTCCAAGAGACCCAGTACTTC.

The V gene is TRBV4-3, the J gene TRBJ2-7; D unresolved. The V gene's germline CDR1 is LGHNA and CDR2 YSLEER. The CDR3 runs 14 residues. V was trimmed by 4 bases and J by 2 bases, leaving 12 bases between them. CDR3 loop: CASSPLPGPYEQYF. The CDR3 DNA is TGCGCCAGCAGCCCCCTCCCAGGTCCCTACGAGCAGTACTTC.

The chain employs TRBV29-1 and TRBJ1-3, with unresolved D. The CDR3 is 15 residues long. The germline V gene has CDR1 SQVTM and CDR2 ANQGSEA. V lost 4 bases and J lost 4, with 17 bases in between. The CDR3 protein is CSVGRLLVEGNTIYF. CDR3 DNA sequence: TGCAGCGTTGGCCGCCTCCTTGTGGAAGGAAACACCATATATTTT.

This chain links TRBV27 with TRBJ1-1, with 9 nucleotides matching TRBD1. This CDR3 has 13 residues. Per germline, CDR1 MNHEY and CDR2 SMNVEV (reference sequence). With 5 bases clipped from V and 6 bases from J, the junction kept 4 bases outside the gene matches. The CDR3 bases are TGTGCCAGCAGTGCCACAGGGGGCGCTGAAGCTTTCTTT. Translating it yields CASSATGGAEAFF.

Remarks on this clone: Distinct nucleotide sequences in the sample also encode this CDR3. Here the CDR3 DNA reads TGTGCCAGCAGTAGGACAGGGAGCAATCAGCCCCAGCATTTT. Encoded protein: CASSRTGSNQPQHF. The chain links TRBV2 to TRBJ1-5, with 8 bases that match TRBD1. Germline CDR1 SNHLY, CDR2 FYNNEI. The CDR3 has 14 amino acids. V was clipped by 5 bases and J by 1 base; unmatched bases: 1.

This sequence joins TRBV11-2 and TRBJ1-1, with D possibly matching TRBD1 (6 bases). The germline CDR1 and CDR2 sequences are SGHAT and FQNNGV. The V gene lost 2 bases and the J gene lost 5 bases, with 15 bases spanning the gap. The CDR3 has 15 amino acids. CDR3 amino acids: CASSLFGGLGTEAFF. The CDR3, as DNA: TGTGCCAGCAGCTTATTTGGGGGGCTGGGGACTGAAGCTTTCTTT.

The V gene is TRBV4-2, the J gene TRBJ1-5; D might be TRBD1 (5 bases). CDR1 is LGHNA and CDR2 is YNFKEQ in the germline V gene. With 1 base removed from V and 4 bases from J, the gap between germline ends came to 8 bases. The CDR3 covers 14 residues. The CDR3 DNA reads TGTGCCAGCAGCCAAGGGGGCCCTAATCAGCCCCAGCATTTT. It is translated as CASSQGGPNQPQHF.

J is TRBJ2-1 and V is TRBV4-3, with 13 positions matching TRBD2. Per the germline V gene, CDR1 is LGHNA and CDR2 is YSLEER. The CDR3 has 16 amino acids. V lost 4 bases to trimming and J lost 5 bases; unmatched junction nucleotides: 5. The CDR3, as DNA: TGCGCCAGCAGCCCCCGACTAGCGGGGGGCAACAATGAGCAGTTCTTC. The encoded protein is CASSPRLAGGNNEQFF.

CDR3 protein: CASSRGVPSYNEQFF. The CDR3 DNA reads as TGTGCCAGCAGCCGGGGGGTACCCTCCTACAATGAGCAGTTCTTC. This chain joins TRBV27 and TRBJ2-1; 7 bases align to TRBD2. Germline lookup yields CDR1 MNHEY and CDR2 SMNVEV (reference sequence). The CDR3 spans 15 residues. Trimming removed 6 bases from V and 0 bases from J; junction bases left unmatched: 5.

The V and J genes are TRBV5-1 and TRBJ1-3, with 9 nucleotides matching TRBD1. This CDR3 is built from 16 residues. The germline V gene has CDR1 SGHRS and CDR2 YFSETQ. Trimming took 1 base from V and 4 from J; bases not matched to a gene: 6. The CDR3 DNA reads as TGCGCCAGCAGCTTGCGAGGACAGGGGCGAGGAAACACCATATATTTT. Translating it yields CASSLRGQGRGNTIYF.

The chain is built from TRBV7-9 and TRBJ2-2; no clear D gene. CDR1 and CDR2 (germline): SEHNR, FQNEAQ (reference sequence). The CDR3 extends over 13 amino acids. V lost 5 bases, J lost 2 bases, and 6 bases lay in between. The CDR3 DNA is TGTGCCAGCAGCCCCCTAAACACCGGGGAGCTGTTTTTT. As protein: CASSPLNTGELFF.

The CDR3 sequence is CASSQDPAPSTDTQYF. CDR3 sequence (DNA): TGCGCCAGCAGCCAAGATCCAGCGCCTAGCACAGATACGCAGTATTTT. The chain couples TRBV4-1 to TRBJ2-3, with D hard to call. The V gene's germline CDR1 is MGHRA and CDR2 YSYEKL. V shed 0 bases and J shed 0 bases, with 10 bases lying between them. This CDR3 region has 16 residues.